These 5 T cell receptor beta chains came from one sample sequenced in a study of stem cell transplantation in POMP-related autoinflammatory disease. Here immunoSEQ multiplex PCR was the method, and the copy in TCRdb shows in-frame clones only, minus some. The sample lists more than 20,000 clones; 80% to 85% were seen once. The sample was CD4+ T cells from PBMCs, taken before stem cell transplantation. These receptors were taken from a human donor with POMP-related autoinflammation and immune dysregulation (PRAID).

This chain joins TRBV27 and TRBJ2-7; D is undetermined. Deletions cut 2 bases from V and 0 bases from J, with 5 bases between. Germline CDR1 and CDR2: MNHEY and SMNVEV (reference sequence). This CDR3 spans 13 amino acids. The CDR3 region has the DNA TGTGCCAGCAGTTTAATTGGCTCCTACGAGCAGTACTTC. It encodes CASSLIGSYEQYF.

The rearrangement links TRBV28 to TRBJ1-5, with 7 bases aligning to TRBD1. The germline CDR1 and CDR2 sequences are MDHEN and SYDVKM. Unmatched junction bases numbered 11, after V lost 6 bases and J lost 6 bases. The CDR3 contains 15 residues. In nucleotides, the CDR3 is TGTGCCAGCAGCTACTCTAGGACAGGCAGTCAGCCCCAGCATTTT. Protein product: CASSYSRTGSQPQHF.

The CDR3 DNA reads as TGCGCCAGCAATTTTGTCCCTCAGAGCTCTGGGGCCAACGTCCTGACTTTC. It yields the protein CASNFVPQSSGANVLTF. This chain links TRBV5-1 with TRBJ2-6; D not certain. This CDR3 has 17 amino acids. The germline V and J ends were trimmed by 6 bases and 0 bases, with 16 bases remaining between them. Germline-derived CDR1 and CDR2 are SGHRS and YFSETQ.

This chain links TRBV20-1 with TRBJ1-6, with 7 bases identical to TRBD1. This CDR3 has 11 amino acids. In germline, CDR1 is DFQATT, CDR2 SNEGSKA (reference sequence). With V trimmed by 3 bases and J by 14 bases, 4 bases remained unmatched. In DNA, the CDR3 is TGCAGTGCTAGGGGACAGAATTCCCTCCACTTT. It yields the protein CSARGQNSLHF.

This chain links TRBV6-1 with TRBJ1-2; TRBD1 might be the D (6 bases). The V end was cut by 2 bases, the J end by 5 bases, with 9 bases between. The CDR3 is 13 residues long. CDR1 is MNHNS, CDR2 SASEGT, per germline. The CDR3 loop reads CASSENRVYGYTF. The CDR3 DNA reads TGTGCCAGCAGTGAAAACAGGGTGTATGGCTACACCTTC.